These T cell receptor beta chains were read from a single sample in a study of molecular identifiers for immune sequencing clone quantification. TCRdb analysed the PCR reads with MiXCR anew, one entry per CDR3 protein. Among 300,000 to 350,000 distinct CDR3 sequences listed, 20% to 25% were seen once. What was sequenced was naive CD8+ T cells from blood, with Jurkat cell RNA spiked in. These receptors were taken from a human donor in good health. Some libraries in this study had Jurkat cell RNA spiked in. The CDR3 runs from the conserved cysteine through the conserved F or W. A D gene is named only where the DNA matches it firmly. Clone size is shown for a subset of rows, as once, few, many or a class of expanded clone.

clone_size,v_call,d_call,j_call,cdr3_aa,cdr3_nt
many,TRBV24-1,NA,TRBJ2-1,CATSEAGSLYNEQFF,TGTGCCACCAGTGAGGCAGGATCCCTTTACAATGAGCAGTTCTTC
many,TRBV12-3/TRBV12-4,NA,TRBJ1-5,CASSSGGWDQPQHF,TGTGCCAGCAGTTCCGGGGGATGGGATCAGCCCCAGCATTTT
NA,TRBV27,NA,TRBJ2-7,CASSSGYGTYEQYF,TGTGCCAGCAGTTCGGGCTACGGGACCTACGAGCAGTACTTC
many,TRBV12-3/TRBV12-4,NA,TRBJ2-3,CASRTGTHGHTDTQYF,TGTGCCAGCAGAACCGGGACCCACGGTCACACAGATACGCAGTATTTT
many,TRBV10-3,NA,TRBJ2-6,CAISEMTDFKSGANVLTF,TGTGCCATCAGTGAGATGACAGATTTTAAATCTGGGGCCAACGTCCTGACTTTC
NA,TRBV7-8,NA,TRBJ2-5,CASSLRKTQYF,TGTGCCAGCAGCTTGAGAAAGACCCAGTACTTC
NA,TRBV19,NA,TRBJ2-2,CASSPPSWELFF,TGTGCCAGTAGCCCCCCGTCCTGGGAGCTGTTTTTT
few,TRBV20-1,NA,TRBJ2-7,CSASGPGDGLRLHYEQYF,TGCAGTGCTAGTGGGCCAGGTGATGGGCTTCGGCTACACTACGAGCAGTACTTC
many,TRBV11-2,TRBD1,TRBJ1-1,CASSKTGMNTEAFF,TGTGCCAGCAGTAAGACAGGGATGAACACTGAAGCTTTCTTT
NA,TRBV6-5,NA,TRBJ2-7,CASSPDGGYEQYF,TGTGCCAGCAGCCCCGATGGAGGTTACGAGCAGTACTTC
few,TRBV3-1,TRBD2,TRBJ2-7,CASSPSASGSAKTYEQYF,TGTGCCAGCAGCCCCTCGGCTAGCGGGAGCGCTAAAACCTACGAGCAGTACTTC
many,TRBV20-1,NA,TRBJ1-1,CSARQAAEAFF,TGCAGTGCTAGACAAGCAGCTGAAGCTTTCTTT
few,TRBV5-4,NA,TRBJ1-1,CASSRHTEAFF,TGTGCCAGCAGCCGTCATACTGAAGCTTTCTTT
NA,TRBV19,NA,TRBJ2-7,CASSFSVTTQYEQYF,TGTGCCAGTAGTTTCTCGGTTACGACCCAGTACGAGCAGTACTTC
many,TRBV6-6,TRBD2,TRBJ2-7,CASSDIAGDDEQYF,TGTGCCAGCAGTGACATAGCGGGAGATGACGAGCAGTACTTC
many,TRBV12-3/TRBV12-4,NA,TRBJ2-3,CASSSLGQEAGTSTDTQYF,TGTGCCAGCAGTTCCCTCGGACAGGAAGCGGGGACGAGCACAGATACGCAGTATTTT
many,TRBV6-2/TRBV6-3,NA,TRBJ2-5,CASRYQGGWWTQYF,TGTGCCAGCCGCTACCAAGGCGGATGGTGGACCCAGTACTTC
many,TRBV7-2,TRBD2,TRBJ2-7,CASSLATLAGAHEQYF,TGTGCCAGCAGCTTAGCTACACTAGCGGGAGCCCACGAGCAGTACTTC
many,TRBV7-2,TRBD2,TRBJ2-1,CASSPWTSGRANEQFF,TGTGCCAGCAGCCCCTGGACTAGCGGGAGGGCTAATGAGCAGTTCTTC
many,TRBV29-1,NA,TRBJ1-2,CSVASQDSSRYGYTF,TGCAGCGTTGCGTCCCAGGATTCATCCCGTTATGGCTACACCTTC
few,TRBV11-3,TRBD2,TRBJ2-7,CASSQTSGASYEQYF,TGTGCCAGCAGCCAGACTAGCGGGGCCTCCTACGAGCAGTACTTC
few,TRBV20-1,NA,TRBJ1-6,CSVIPGARDSPLHF,TGCAGTGTCATACCGGGTGCCAGAGATTCACCCCTCCACTTT
many,TRBV28,NA,TRBJ1-1,CASSFRARGKAFF,TGTGCCAGCAGTTTTAGGGCCAGAGGGAAAGCTTTCTTT
many,TRBV27,TRBD1,TRBJ2-1,CASSFPQPGTGRNEQFF,TGTGCCAGCAGTTTCCCCCAGCCGGGGACAGGGAGGAATGAGCAGTTCTTC
many,TRBV7-3,TRBD1,TRBJ1-1,CASSGGQEPVEAFF,TGTGCCAGCAGCGGGGGACAGGAACCAGTTGAAGCTTTCTTT
few,TRBV27,TRBD2,TRBJ2-7,CASSYGGAEYEQYF,TGTGCCAGCAGTTACGGGGGGGCCGAGTACGAGCAGTACTTC